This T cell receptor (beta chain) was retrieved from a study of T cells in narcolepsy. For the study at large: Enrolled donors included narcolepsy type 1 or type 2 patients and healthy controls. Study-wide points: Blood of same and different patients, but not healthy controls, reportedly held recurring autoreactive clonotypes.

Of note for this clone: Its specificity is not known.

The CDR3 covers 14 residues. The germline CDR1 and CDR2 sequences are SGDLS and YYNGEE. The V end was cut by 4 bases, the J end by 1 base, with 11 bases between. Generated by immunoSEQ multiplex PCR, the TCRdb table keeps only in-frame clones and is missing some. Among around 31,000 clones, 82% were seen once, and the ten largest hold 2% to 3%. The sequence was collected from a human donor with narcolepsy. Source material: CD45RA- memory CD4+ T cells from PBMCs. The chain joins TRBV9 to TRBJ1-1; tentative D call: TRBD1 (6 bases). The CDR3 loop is CASSSQTGNTEAFF. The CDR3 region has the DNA TGTGCCAGCAGCTCTCAGACAGGGAACACTGAAGCTTTCTTT. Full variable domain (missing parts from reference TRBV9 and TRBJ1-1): DSGVTQTPKHLITATGQRVTLRCSPRSGDLSVYWYQQSLDQGLQFLIQYYNGEERAKGNILERFSAQQFPDLHSELNLSSLELGDSALYFCASSSQTGNTEAFFGQGTRLTVV.